The sequence of this T cell receptor beta chain was determined in a study of technical replicates of blood from four donors. Trimming removed 10 bases from V and 6 bases from J; junction bases left unmatched: 8. CDR3 length equals 13 residues. Germline CDR1 is MNHEY and CDR2 is SVGAGI. Here immunoSEQ multiplex PCR was the method, and the copy in TCRdb shows in-frame clones only, minus some. Of around 67,000 clones in the sample, around 95% were seen once. The rearrangement links TRBV6-5 to TRBJ1-4; 7 bases agree with TRBD1. The TCR originated in a human donor in good health. Sequencing input: T cells isolated from PBMCs. Written as DNA, the CDR3 is TGTGCCACCCAGGGACAGTTTGATGAAAAACTGTTTTTT. Its translation: CATQGQFDEKLFF.